The source of this TCR beta chain is a study of blood T cell repertoires in COVID-19. As for the study in general: COVID-19 samples collected from the United States, Italy and Spain covered acute and convalescent phases. Sample material is recorded as cDNA or gDNA derived from T cells, B-cell-depleted T cells, or PBMCs.

Original handling: Reference gene primer amplification gave nucleated cell count estimates. Assay: immunoSEQ multiplex PCR; the TCRdb copy retains only in-frame clones and omits some. Clonal size and the V and J genes are those of that table, whereas D and trimming came from the DNA. Of around 130,000 clones listed, about 82% are singletons. The germline V and J ends were trimmed by 1 base and 6 bases, with 7 bases remaining between them. There are 12 residues in the CDR3. Germline-derived CDR1 and CDR2 are MDHEN and SYDVKM. This chain links TRBV28 with TRBJ2-7; D remains unclear. The receptor was isolated from a man in his sixties with active or convalescent COVID-19. Input material: peripheral blood. The CDR3 spells CASSLSVREQYF. DNA of the CDR3: TGTGCCAGCAGTTTATCGGTACGCGAGCAGTACTTC.